This TCR beta chain was recovered during a study of T cell responses to AZD1222 COVID-19 vaccine. Study context: Researchers grouped second doses given at about 4 or about 12 weeks into one pool. Study results and limitations: Among those given AZD1222, only five to seven were seropositive at baseline. No day 14 peak samples; only post-peak repertoires were characterized. Dominant at 160-218 and 743-854, vaccine-associated CD4 TCRs also spanned spike.

Notes on this clone: Antigen unknown.

The V and J ends lost 2 bases and 2 bases respectively, with 10 bases between them. There are 15 residues in the CDR3. CDR1 is MDHEN and CDR2 is SYDVKM in the germline V gene. This table comes from immunoSEQ multiplex PCR, and its TCRdb copy is limited to in-frame clones, with some not included. The data hold approximately 150,000 clones, with 89% observed a single time. The material sequenced was peripheral blood, taken on day 0 of AZD1222 vaccination. The TCR originated in an adult in good health. The chain uses TRBV28 and TRBJ1-5; unclear D gene. The CDR3 loop reads CASSLPRHGNQPQHF. The CDR3 bases are TGTGCCAGCAGTTTACCCCGACACGGCAATCAGCCCCAGCATTTT.